Listed below are T cell receptor beta chains from one sample, sequenced in a study of CD8 T cells in Susac syndrome. TCRdb fed the immunoSEQ multiplex PCR reads into MiXCR, producing one record per CDR3 protein. The top ten clones hold approximately 0.1% of a sample with about 240,000 distinct CDR3 sequences, 90% to 96% of them seen once. The specimen sequenced was CD4+ T cells from PBMCs. These receptors were collected from a human donor with Susac syndrome. CDR3s leave out the opening cysteine and the closing phenylalanine or tryptophan. Where a row states a size, it is once, few, many or the class of an expanded clone; other rows omit it.

V gene: TRBV7-8; clone size: NA; CDR3 protein: ASSLLFSHNEQF
V gene: TRBV29-1; clone size: once; CDR3 protein: SVEDGSDEQY
V gene: TRBV27; clone size: NA; CDR3 protein: ASRSKETQY
V gene: TRBV20-1; clone size: NA; CDR3 protein: SASRAWENEQF
V gene: TRBV11-1; clone size: NA; CDR3 protein: ASSLGARLYTEAF
V gene: TRBV2; clone size: NA; CDR3 protein: ASRRHGTGVYEQY
V gene: TRBV19; clone size: NA; CDR3 protein: ASQAGSHIQY
V gene: TRBV12-3/TRBV12-4; clone size: NA; CDR3 protein: ASSPGTAPAKNIQY
V gene: TRBV18; clone size: once; CDR3 protein: ASSTGPETQY
V gene: TRBV12-5; clone size: NA; CDR3 protein: ASGLGTGASNQPQH
V gene: TRBV4-1; clone size: once; CDR3 protein: ASSQDHTPGQANTGELF
V gene: TRBV29-1; clone size: once; CDR3 protein: SVAGGGYT
V gene: TRBV2; clone size: NA; CDR3 protein: ASSRETDTQY
V gene: TRBV13; clone size: once; CDR3 protein: ASSPGLAGSYEQF
V gene: TRBV30; clone size: NA; CDR3 protein: AWTGDREKYT
V gene: TRBV3-1; clone size: NA; CDR3 protein: AGQDRSETQY
V gene: TRBV12-3/TRBV12-4; clone size: NA; CDR3 protein: ASSRLIANTEAF
V gene: TRBV7-7; clone size: NA; CDR3 protein: ASSSRSGAETQY
V gene: TRBV3-1; clone size: NA; CDR3 protein: ASSPPAF
V gene: TRBV9; clone size: NA; CDR3 protein: ASSVGFSGSLGN
V gene: TRBV29-1; clone size: NA; CDR3 protein: SVVSANTGELF
V gene: TRBV5-1; clone size: NA; CDR3 protein: ASSLPRRNTEAF
V gene: TRBV6-2/TRBV6-3; clone size: NA; CDR3 protein: AVGQGNIQY
V gene: TRBV7-9; clone size: NA; CDR3 protein: ASSLGQHNEQF
V gene: TRBV25-1; clone size: NA; CDR3 protein: ASSGAKVRDTQY
V gene: TRBV20-1; clone size: NA; CDR3 protein: SAAVLDEQF
V gene: TRBV5-6; clone size: NA; CDR3 protein: ASSVTRGTYNEQF
V gene: TRBV19; clone size: NA; CDR3 protein: ASRPRGYSRNEQY
V gene: TRBV20-1; clone size: NA; CDR3 protein: SASVGSNQPQH
V gene: TRBV28; clone size: NA; CDR3 protein: ASSFGGRLKTQY
V gene: TRBV28; clone size: NA; CDR3 protein: ASSLPDRVRPQH
V gene: TRBV20-1; clone size: NA; CDR3 protein: SARVRLRYEQY
V gene: TRBV12-3/TRBV12-4; clone size: NA; CDR3 protein: ASSPYNTEAF
V gene: TRBV14; clone size: NA; CDR3 protein: ASSPRAAVGELF
V gene: TRBV30; clone size: NA; CDR3 protein: AWSIQGYTEAF
V gene: TRBV28; clone size: NA; CDR3 protein: ASSLPGQFYSNQPQH
V gene: TRBV5-1; clone size: NA; CDR3 protein: ASSYTGGLNTGELF
V gene: TRBV29-1; clone size: NA; CDR3 protein: SVAGQGDQPQH
V gene: TRBV20-1; clone size: NA; CDR3 protein: SAIAGTRDETQY
V gene: TRBV20-1; clone size: NA; CDR3 protein: SAEGTDTQY
V gene: TRBV29-1; clone size: NA; CDR3 protein: SAGGGEQF